The 17 T cell receptor beta chains below come from one sample, sequenced in a study of T cell responses to AZD1222 COVID-19 vaccine. TCRdb's table, derived via immunoSEQ multiplex PCR, lists solely in-frame clones and lacks some. The sample features about 140,000 clones, with under 2.5% in its top ten. The specimen sequenced was peripheral blood. All receptors come from an adult in good health.

The chain uses TRBV28 and TRBJ1-1, with 7 bases identical to TRBD1. The CDR3 loop spans 12 amino acids. The V segment lost 7 bases and the J segment 8 bases; nucleotides outside the gene matches: 7. From germline, CDR1 is MDHEN and CDR2 SYDVKM. The CDR3 region is CASTPGTEEAFF. The CDR3 region has the DNA TGTGCCAGCACCCCCGGGACAGAGGAAGCTTTCTTT.

The chain uses TRBV14 and TRBJ2-7, with TRBD1 matching over 9 bases. The V gene's germline CDR1 is SGHDN and CDR2 FVKESK. The CDR3 extends over 15 amino acids. V lost 6 bases to trimming and J lost 2 bases; unmatched junction nucleotides: 8. The CDR3 spells CASRPTGTGPYEQYF. CDR3 in DNA: TGTGCCAGCAGGCCAACCGGGACAGGGCCCTACGAGCAGTACTTC.

The chain couples TRBV5-4 to TRBJ1-2, with 8 positions matching TRBD1. V lost 4 bases, J lost 4 bases, and 3 bases stayed unmatched. Germline lookup yields CDR1 SGHNT and CDR2 YYREEE (reference sequence). The CDR3 contains 13 residues. CDR3 in DNA: TGTGCCAGCAGCCAGGGACAGGTCTATGGCTACACCTTC. As protein: CASSQGQVYGYTF. The full variable domain, its missing parts supplied by reference TRBV5-4 and TRBJ1-2, is ETGVTQSPTHLIKTRGQQVTLRCSSQSGHNTVSWYQQALGQGPQFIFQYYREEENGRGNFPPRFSGLQFPNYSSELNVNALELDDSALYLCASSQGQVYGYTFGSGTRLTVV.

The chain employs TRBV12-3 or TRBV12-4 and TRBJ2-6; tentative D call: TRBD2 (5 bases). There are 13 residues in the CDR3. The V gene lost 6 bases and the J gene lost 7 bases, with 10 bases spanning the gap. The CDR3 region has the DNA TGTGCCAGCAGCCTGCCGGGAGCCAACGTCCTGACTTTC. This codes for CASSLPGANVLTF.

This chain joins TRBV2 and TRBJ2-2; TRBD1 aligns across 8 bases. V trimming: 5 bases; J trimming: 4 bases; junction bases outside the gene matches: 6. CDR1 is SNHLY, CDR2 FYNNEI, per germline. CDR3 size: 15 residues. The CDR3 sequence is CASSSDRGGTGELFF. The CDR3 coding sequence is TGTGCCAGCAGTTCCGACAGGGGAGGCACCGGGGAGCTGTTTTTT.

This chain joins TRBV10-3 and TRBJ1-2; TRBD1 matches at 8 bases. V lost 6 bases and J lost 3; bases outside the gene matches: 6. This CDR3 has 14 amino acids. The germline V gene encodes CDR1 ENHRY and CDR2 SYGVKD. The DNA of the CDR3 is TGTGCCATCAGCAACGGACAGGGCGACTATGGCTACACCTTC. It translates to CAISNGQGDYGYTF.

J is TRBJ1-5 and V is TRBV18, with a tentative D call TRBD1 (5 bases). This CDR3 is built from 16 residues. V lost 3 bases and J lost 3, with 15 bases in between. CDR1 is KGHSH, CDR2 LQKENI, per germline. This CDR3 is CASSPGTVLNNQPQHF. The CDR3 bases are TGTGCCAGCTCACCCGGGACTGTCCTAAACAATCAGCCCCAGCATTTT.

This chain uses TRBV28 with TRBJ2-3; TRBD2 matches 10 bases. The V gene's germline CDR1 is MDHEN and CDR2 SYDVKM. Germline trimming cut 5 bases from V and 4 bases from J; bases unmatched to any gene: 9. The CDR3 extends over 16 amino acids. The CDR3, as DNA: TGTGCCAGCAGTAGCCAGCGGGGGGGCCTTTCAGATACGCAGTATTTT. This sequence encodes CASSSQRGGLSDTQYF.

The rearrangement uses TRBV9 and TRBJ2-1; D might be TRBD1 or TRBD2, each matching 5 bases. Trimming removed 4 bases at V and 12 bases at J, with 14 bases between. The CDR3 length is 12 residues. Germline CDR1 is SGDLS and CDR2 is YYNGEE. The CDR3, as DNA: TGTGCCAGCAGCCCCATACGGGGCGGGCAGTTCTTC. This translates into CASSPIRGGQFF.

In regard to this clone: The same CDR3 is also encoded by other DNA sequences in this sample. The rearrangement uses TRBV4-1 and TRBJ1-1, with D unresolved. Germline CDR1 reads MGHRA; CDR2 reads YSYEKL. V dropped 3 bases and J dropped 1 base, with 9 bases sitting between them. This CDR3 has 14 residues. The CDR3 coding sequence is TGCGCCAGCAGCCAGGGAACAGCGAACACTGAAGCTTTCTTT. It yields the protein CASSQGTANTEAFF.

The rearrangement uses TRBV6-5 and TRBJ1-1; D gene uncertain. Trimming took 6 bases from V and 5 from J, leaving 16 bases between them. The CDR3 totals 14 residues. Germline V gene data show CDR1 as MNHEY and CDR2 as SVGAGI. The chain's CDR3 is CASSRGRGETEAFF. CDR3 sequence (DNA): TGTGCCAGCAGCCGAGGACGGGGAGAGACTGAAGCTTTCTTT.

The chain uses TRBV7-9 and TRBJ2-3; D remains ambiguous. Per the germline V gene, CDR1 is SEHNR and CDR2 is FQNEAQ (reference sequence). The length of the CDR3 is 16 residues. The V end was cut by 2 bases, the J end by 0 bases, with 12 bases between. The CDR3 here is CASSLLASYSTDTQYF. The CDR3 DNA sequence: TGTGCCAGCAGCTTACTGGCGAGCTATAGCACAGATACGCAGTATTTT.

V usage is TRBV7-3 and J usage is TRBJ2-1; 9 bases align to TRBD1. The CDR3 contains 16 residues. The V gene end was trimmed by 4 bases and the J gene end by 8 bases; junction bases not matched to a gene: 12. Germline V gene sequence: CDR1 SGHTA, CDR2 FQGTGA. In DNA, the CDR3 is TGTGCCAGCAGCTCGGTACCGGGACAGGGCACCCATGAGCAGTTCTTC. Encoded protein: CASSSVPGQGTHEQFF. Using reference TRBV7-3 and TRBJ2-1 for the parts outside the CDR3, the full variable domain is GAGVSQTPSNKVTEKGKYVELRCDPISGHTALYWYRQSLGQGPEFLIYFQGTGAADDSGLPNDRFFAVRPEGSVSTLKIQRTERGDSAVYLCASSSVPGQGTHEQFFGPGTRLTVL.

The CDR3 sequence is CASSIPGLADTQYF. CDR3 sequence (DNA): TGTGCCAGTAGTATCCCGGGACTGGCAGATACGCAGTATTTT. V usage is TRBV19 and J usage is TRBJ2-3; D perhaps matches TRBD2 (6 bases). Looked up from germline, CDR1 is LNHDA and CDR2 is SQIVND (reference sequence). This CDR3 has 14 amino acids. The V and J ends lost 3 bases and 4 bases respectively, with 11 bases between them.

The J gene is TRBJ1-2, the V gene TRBV6-2 or TRBV6-3; D unclear. The CDR3 totals 12 residues. Per germline, CDR1 MNHEY and CDR2 SVGEGT. Between the trimmed V and J ends, which lost 0 bases and 7 bases, there was a span of 6 bases. The CDR3 DNA sequence: TGTGCCAGCAGTTACTCGATGGGTGGCTACACCTTC. Its translation is CASSYSMGGYTF.

The rearrangement joins TRBV4-1 to TRBJ2-3, with no clear D. The V end was cut by 3 bases, the J end by 2 bases, with 9 bases between. From germline, CDR1 is MGHRA and CDR2 YSYEKL. This CDR3 region has 14 residues. The CDR3 bases are TGCGCCAGCAGCCAGATAATACACACAGATACGCAGTATTTT. Residues: CASSQIIHTDTQYF.

The gene calls are TRBV13 and TRBJ1-1, with a possible D match to TRBD1 (5 bases). V was clipped by 2 bases and J by 4 bases, with 5 bases between them. Per germline, CDR1 PRHDT and CDR2 FYEKMQ (reference sequence). The CDR3 has 12 residues. The chain's CDR3 is CASSLTGTEAFF. The CDR3 region has the DNA TGTGCCAGCAGCTTAACAGGCACTGAAGCTTTCTTT.